The present T cell receptor beta chain was sequenced within a study of spatial heterogeneity in lung cancer. For the study at large: Alpha-chain sequences were consistently detected less often than beta-chain sequences. Raw-read counts averaged over ten per unique TCR and UMI combination.

This CDR3 contains 13 residues. MiXCR, run by TCRdb on the 5' RACE reads, gives a single entry per CDR3 protein. This sample has about 120,000 distinct CDR3 sequences, with 10% to 15% found just once. The time point: blood at routine non-recurrence follow-up after resection. The authors sequenced whole RNA from tumor, nontumor lung or frozen PBMC without sorting. This specimen consisted of PBMCs, obtained at follow-up. The clonotype was recovered from a male donor with early-stage non-small cell lung cancer. The chain is built from TRBV21-1 and TRBJ2-7; whether TRBD1, the table's D call, matches the DNA was not checked. TRBV21-1 is a pseudogene locus. CDR3 protein: CASSKDTLYEQYF. CDR3 in DNA: TGTGCCAGCAGCAAGGACACCCTCTACGAGCAGTACTTC.